Listed here are 22 T cell receptor beta chains from one sample, sequenced in a study of lymphopenia after photon versus proton radiotherapy (dated by TCRdb to 2018 to 2020). Preparation of the library involved the immunoSEQ multiplex PCR assay. The immuneACCESS repertoire file appears here via TCRdb, limited to in-frame rearrangements. These files lack a portion of the clones; in checked studies, under half of the deficit traces to unresolved V genes, and the cause of the others is not known. In this sample the table shows 77,000 or so clones, around 88% of which occur a single time. The ten most abundant clones make up 1.3% to 1.5% of the sample. The source was peripheral blood, collected from a patient treated with proton-based radiotherapy. The receptor set was obtained from a man in his fifties or sixties with pancreatic cancer.

The chain has TRBV29-1 and TRBJ2-7; D is uncertain. Trimming stripped 6 bases from V and 0 bases from J, with 9 bases between. Germline-derived CDR1 and CDR2 are SQVTM and ANQGSEA. The length of the CDR3 is 12 residues. The CDR3 region is CSVKKSSYEQYF. The CDR3, as DNA: TGCAGCGTGAAAAAGAGCTCCTACGAGCAGTACTTC.

This sequence joins TRBV18 and TRBJ2-7, with 8 bases aligning to TRBD1. V lost 0 bases to trimming and J lost 0 bases; unmatched junction nucleotides: 1. This CDR3 region has 15 residues. From germline, CDR1 is KGHSH and CDR2 LQKENI. The CDR3 spells CASSPPQGVSYEQYF. The CDR3 nucleotides read TGTGCCAGCTCACCACCACAGGGGGTCTCCTACGAGCAGTACTTC.

This chain connects TRBV4-3 to TRBJ2-1; 7 bases fit TRBD2. This CDR3 is built from 14 residues. Losses at the gene ends were 2 bases for V and 2 bases for J; bases not matched to a gene: 0. Per germline, CDR1 LGHNA and CDR2 YSLEER. Here the CDR3 DNA reads TGCGCCAGCAGCCAACTAGCGGCCTACAATGAGCAGTTCTTC. Its protein product is CASSQLAAYNEQFF.

The rearrangement links TRBV9 to TRBJ2-2; D gene ambiguous. Germline-derived CDR1 and CDR2 are SGDLS and YYNGEE. This CDR3 is built from 14 residues. Trimming left V 4 bases short and J 5 bases short, with 12 bases between. This chain's CDR3 is CASSPVGETGELFF. The CDR3 nucleotides read TGTGCCAGCAGCCCCGTAGGAGAGACCGGGGAGCTGTTTTTT.

A few counts support this clone. V is TRBV15 and J is TRBJ1-4; possible D gene TRBD1, 6 bases. Germline V gene lookup returns CDR1 LNHNV and CDR2 YYDKDF (reference sequence). The CDR3 is made up of 16 amino acids. V lost 7 bases and J 8 bases, leaving 23 bases between the germline ends. CDR3 sequence: CATTRLSGASWEKLFF. The CDR3, as DNA: TGTGCCACCACCCGCCTGTCGGGGGCCAGTTGGGAAAAACTGTTTTTT.

The chain carries TRBV6-4 and TRBJ2-7; D is unresolved. V was shortened by 10 bases and J by 5 bases, with 9 bases between the two germline ends. This CDR3 has 10 amino acids. CDR1 and CDR2 from the germline V gene are MRHNA and SNTAGT. CDR3 amino acids: CANDRDEQYF. The CDR3 coding sequence is TGTGCCAATGACCGGGACGAGCAGTACTTC.

The chain has TRBV30 and TRBJ2-3, with a weak D call TRBD2 (5 bases). Trimming took off 2 bases at V and 0 bases at J, with 9 bases between the two ends. CDR1 GTSNPN and CDR2 SVGIG come from the germline V gene (reference sequence). This CDR3 region has 14 residues. Here the CDR3 DNA reads TGTGCCTGGAGTTTACAGCGGAGCACAGATACGCAGTATTTT. This translates into CAWSLQRSTDTQYF.

This clone has just one count. The V and J genes are TRBV11-1 and TRBJ2-7, with 9 bases identical to TRBD1. The CDR3 is 17 amino acids. V lost 5 bases, J lost 4 bases, and 15 bases stayed unmatched. Germline lookup yields CDR1 SGHAT and CDR2 FQDESV (reference sequence). CDR3 DNA sequence: TGTGCCAGCAGCCCCTTATTTGGACAGGGGAAGGGTTACGAGCAGTACTTC. Its translation is CASSPLFGQGKGYEQYF.

The V and J genes are TRBV29-1 and TRBJ2-1; 11 bases line up with TRBD2. The CDR3 is 15 amino acids. Germline assignment: CDR1 SQVTM and CDR2 ANQGSEA. J gave up 2 bases and V 4 bases, and 4 bases lay outside the gene matches. The chain's CDR3 is CSVATSGSPYNEQFF. CDR3 sequence (DNA): TGCAGCGTTGCCACTAGCGGGAGTCCCTACAATGAGCAGTTCTTC.

This chain connects TRBV19 to TRBJ2-5; no clear D gene. The germline V gene has CDR1 LNHDA and CDR2 SQIVND (reference sequence). Trimming stripped 0 bases from V and 5 bases from J, with 1 base between. This CDR3 is built from 11 residues. The CDR3 DNA is TGTGCCAGTAGTATAGACGAGACCCAGTACTTC. Its translation: CASSIDETQYF.

The chain recombines TRBV18 with TRBJ2-7; TRBD1 might be the D (6 bases). This CDR3 has 14 amino acids. Germline CDR1 is KGHSH and CDR2 is LQKENI. The V gene lost 3 bases and the J gene lost 3 bases, with 12 bases spanning the gap. The CDR3 DNA sequence: TGTGCCAGCTCACCGTTACAGGACAGCTACGAGCAGTACTTC. Translating gives CASSPLQDSYEQYF. Full variable domain (outside the CDR3, taken from reference TRBV18 and TRBJ2-7): NAGVMQNPRHLVRRRGQEARLRCSPMKGHSHVYWYRQLPEEGLKFMVYLQKENIIDESGMPKERFSAEFPKEGPSILRIQQVVRGDSAAYFCASSPLQDSYEQYFGPGTRLTVT.

The V and J genes are TRBV27 and TRBJ2-1; TRBD2 aligns across 8 bases. Germline V gene sequence: CDR1 MNHEY, CDR2 SMNVEV (reference sequence). The CDR3 has 13 amino acids. Losses at the gene ends were 5 bases for V and 10 bases for J; bases not matched to a gene: 7. CDR3 bases: TGTGCCAGCAGTCAAATAACTAGCGGCGAGCAGTTCTTC. The encoded protein is CASSQITSGEQFF.

The chain recombines TRBV7-2 with TRBJ1-1; D might be TRBD1 (6 bases). The CDR3 is made up of 17 amino acids. Per the germline V gene, CDR1 is SGHTA and CDR2 is FQGNSA. With 1 base removed from V and 0 bases from J, the gap between germline ends came to 15 bases. The CDR3 nucleotides are TGTGCCAGCAGCTTAGTCTCCGGGGGCACCATGAACACTGAAGCTTTCTTT. This sequence encodes CASSLVSGGTMNTEAFF.

Only a few counts were recorded for this clone. The chain has TRBV30 and TRBJ1-1, with D tentatively TRBD1 (6 bases). CDR1 GTSNPN and CDR2 SVGIG come from the germline V gene (reference sequence). V was trimmed by 4 bases and J by 0 bases, leaving 9 bases between them. CDR3 length: 13 residues. CDR3 DNA sequence: TGTGCCTGGACCGGACAGCTGAACACTGAAGCTTTCTTT. Translating it yields CAWTGQLNTEAFF.

The chain couples TRBV14 to TRBJ2-7; 9 nucleotides line up with TRBD2. The CDR3 extends over 15 amino acids. J gave up 5 bases and V 4 bases, and 9 bases lay outside the gene matches. The germline V gene has CDR1 SGHDN and CDR2 FVKESK. The CDR3 nucleotides read TGTGCCAGCAGCCCTACCGGGACTAGCTTCCACGAGCAGTACTTC. Encoded protein: CASSPTGTSFHEQYF.

This clone came up a few times. The CDR3 region has the DNA TGTGCCAGCAGCCAAGGCAGCACCGGGGAGCTGTTTTTT. It encodes CASSQGSTGELFF. This sequence joins TRBV7-3 and TRBJ2-2; no firm D call. Deletions cut 5 bases from V and 4 bases from J, with 8 bases between. Germline V CDR1 and CDR2: SGHTA, FQGTGA. There are 13 residues in the CDR3.

The rearrangement joins TRBV2 to TRBJ2-7, with 7 bases that match TRBD2. The CDR3 spans 16 residues. The V segment lost 7 bases and the J segment 4 bases; nucleotides outside the gene matches: 16. Germline-derived CDR1 and CDR2 are SNHLY and FYNNEI. CDR3 nucleotides: TGTGCCAGCACCGAAGGGGAGCGGGACTACCTATACGAGCAGTACTTC. This sequence encodes CASTEGERDYLYEQYF.

The rearrangement links TRBV5-1 to TRBJ2-1; 7 positions agree with TRBD1. Germline loops: CDR1 SGHRS, CDR2 YFSETQ. With V trimmed by 3 bases and J by 3 bases, 3 bases remained unmatched. The CDR3 length is 14 residues. CDR3 coding DNA: TGCGCCAGCAGCTCGGGACAGAGCTACAATGAGCAGTTCTTC. Protein: CASSSGQSYNEQFF.

The V and J genes are TRBV5-1 and TRBJ2-1; 11 bases map to TRBD2. Germline V CDR1 and CDR2: SGHRS, YFSETQ. CDR3 length: 16 residues. The J segment lost 5 bases and the V segment lost 0 bases, leaving 4 bases of the junction unmatched. The CDR3 loop reads CASSLAVLAGDNEQFF. The DNA of the CDR3 is TGCGCCAGCAGCTTGGCCGTACTAGCGGGAGACAATGAGCAGTTCTTC.

The chain employs TRBV7-2 and TRBJ2-1; 10 bases align to TRBD2. Germline CDR1 and CDR2: SGHTA and FQGNSA. The trim removed 2 bases at V and 5 bases at J, leaving 6 bases unmatched. This CDR3 is built from 16 residues. The CDR3 DNA is TGTGCCAGCAGCTTACTGAGCGGGAGGGTGAACAATGAGCAGTTCTTC. It yields the protein CASSLLSGRVNNEQFF.

The chain recombines TRBV11-3 with TRBJ2-7; D possibly uses TRBD1 or TRBD2 (5 bases each). The germline CDR1 and CDR2 sequences are SGHNT and YENEEA. This CDR3 is 15 amino acids long. V lost 5 bases and J 6 bases, leaving 20 bases between the germline ends. The DNA for the CDR3 is TGTGCCAGCAGCCAGGGTCTGCCGGGATTTGGCGAGCAGTACTTC. This gives the protein CASSQGLPGFGEQYF.

This clone was recorded a few times. V is TRBV30 and J is TRBJ2-1; the D gene is possibly TRBD1 (5 bases). This CDR3 is 14 amino acids long. Trimming shortened V by 2 bases and J by 4 bases, and 12 bases separated the two germline ends. Per the germline V gene, CDR1 is GTSNPN and CDR2 is SVGIG (reference sequence). CDR3 coding DNA: TGTGCCTGGAGTAGGAAGGGGTGGTACAATGAGCAGTTCTTC. This codes for CAWSRKGWYNEQFF.